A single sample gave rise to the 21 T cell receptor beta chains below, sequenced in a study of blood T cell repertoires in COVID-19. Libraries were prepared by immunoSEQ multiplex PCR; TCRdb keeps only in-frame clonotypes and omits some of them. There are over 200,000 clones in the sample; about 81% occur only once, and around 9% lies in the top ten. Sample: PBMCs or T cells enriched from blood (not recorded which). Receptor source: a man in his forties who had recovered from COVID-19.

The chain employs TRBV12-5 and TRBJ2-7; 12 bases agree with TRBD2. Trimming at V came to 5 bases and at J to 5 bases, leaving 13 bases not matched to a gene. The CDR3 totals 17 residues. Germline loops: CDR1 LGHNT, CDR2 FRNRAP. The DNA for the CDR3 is TGTGCTAGTGGTAACCACGGACTAGCGGGATCTCGCCACGAGCAGTACTTC. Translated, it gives CASGNHGLAGSRHEQYF.

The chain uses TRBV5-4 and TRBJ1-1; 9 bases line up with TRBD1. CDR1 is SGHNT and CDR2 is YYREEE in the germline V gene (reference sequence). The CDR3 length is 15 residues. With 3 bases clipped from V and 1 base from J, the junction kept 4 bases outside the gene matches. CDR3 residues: CASSSRDRANTEAFF. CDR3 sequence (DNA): TGTGCCAGCAGCTCTAGGGACAGGGCGAACACTGAAGCTTTCTTT. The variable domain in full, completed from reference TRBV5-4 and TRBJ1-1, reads ETGVTQSPTHLIKTRGQQVTLRCSSQSGHNTVSWYQQALGQGPQFIFQYYREEENGRGNFPPRFSGLQFPNYSSELNVNALELDDSALYLCASSSRDRANTEAFFGQGTRLTVV.

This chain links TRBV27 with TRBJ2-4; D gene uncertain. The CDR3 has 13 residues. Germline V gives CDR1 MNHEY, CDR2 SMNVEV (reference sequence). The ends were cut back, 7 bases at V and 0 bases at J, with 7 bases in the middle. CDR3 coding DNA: TGTGCCAGCACCAGACTAGCCAAAAACATTCAGTACTTC. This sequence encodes CASTRLAKNIQYF.

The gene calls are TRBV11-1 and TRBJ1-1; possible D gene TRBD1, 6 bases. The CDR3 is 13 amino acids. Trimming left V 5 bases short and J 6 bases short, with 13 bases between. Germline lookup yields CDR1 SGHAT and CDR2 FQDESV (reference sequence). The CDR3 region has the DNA TGTGCCAGCAGCCATAACCCAGGGGCTGAAGCTTTCTTT. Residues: CASSHNPGAEAFF.

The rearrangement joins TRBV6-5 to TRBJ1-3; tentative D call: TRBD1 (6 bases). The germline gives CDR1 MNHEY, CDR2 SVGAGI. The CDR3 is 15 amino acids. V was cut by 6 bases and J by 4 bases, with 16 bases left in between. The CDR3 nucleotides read TGTGCCAGCAGCCTGGACAGCTCATCAGGAAACACCATATATTTT. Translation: CASSLDSSSGNTIYF.

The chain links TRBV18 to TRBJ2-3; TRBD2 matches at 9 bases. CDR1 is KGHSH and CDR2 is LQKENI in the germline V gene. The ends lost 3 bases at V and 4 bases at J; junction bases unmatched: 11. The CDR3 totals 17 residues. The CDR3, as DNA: TGTGCCAGCTCACCGGGGATGCGGCGGGGGGGCGCAGATACGCAGTATTTT. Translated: CASSPGMRRGGADTQYF.

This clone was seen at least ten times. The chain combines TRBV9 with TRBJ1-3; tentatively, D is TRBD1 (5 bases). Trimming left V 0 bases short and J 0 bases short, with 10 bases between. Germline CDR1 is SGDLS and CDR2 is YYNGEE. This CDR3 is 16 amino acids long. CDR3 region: CASSVGTTDSGNTIYF. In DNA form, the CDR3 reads TGTGCCAGCAGCGTAGGTACGACAGACTCTGGAAACACCATATATTTT. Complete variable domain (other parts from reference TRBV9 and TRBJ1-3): DSGVTQTPKHLITATGQRVTLRCSPRSGDLSVYWYQQSLDQGLQFLIQYYNGEERAKGNILERFSAQQFPDLHSELNLSSLELGDSALYFCASSVGTTDSGNTIYFGEGSWLTVV.

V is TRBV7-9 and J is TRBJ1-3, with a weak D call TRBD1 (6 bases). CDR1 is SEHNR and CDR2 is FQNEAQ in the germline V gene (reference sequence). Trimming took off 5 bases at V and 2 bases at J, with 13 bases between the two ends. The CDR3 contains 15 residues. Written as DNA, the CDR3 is TGTGCCAGCAGCCGCGACAGGACAACTGGAAACACCATATATTTT. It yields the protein CASSRDRTTGNTIYF.

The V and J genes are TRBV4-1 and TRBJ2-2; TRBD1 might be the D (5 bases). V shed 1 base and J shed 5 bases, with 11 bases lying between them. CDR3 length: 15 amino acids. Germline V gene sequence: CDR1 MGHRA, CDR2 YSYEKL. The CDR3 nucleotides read TGCGCCAGCAGCCAAGCGTCAGGGTTAACCGGGGAGCTGTTTTTT. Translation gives CASSQASGLTGELFF.

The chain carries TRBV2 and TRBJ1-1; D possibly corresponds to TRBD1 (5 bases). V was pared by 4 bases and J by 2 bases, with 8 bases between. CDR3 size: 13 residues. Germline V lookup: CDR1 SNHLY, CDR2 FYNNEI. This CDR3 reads CASSVGANTEAFF. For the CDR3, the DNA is TGTGCCAGCAGTGTAGGGGCAAACACTGAAGCTTTCTTT.

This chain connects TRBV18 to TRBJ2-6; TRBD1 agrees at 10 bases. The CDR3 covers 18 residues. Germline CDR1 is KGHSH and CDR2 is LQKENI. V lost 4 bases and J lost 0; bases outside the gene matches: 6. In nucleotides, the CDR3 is TGTGCCAGCTCACTAGACAGGGGGCGCTACTCTGGGGCCAACGTCCTGACTTTC. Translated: CASSLDRGRYSGANVLTF.

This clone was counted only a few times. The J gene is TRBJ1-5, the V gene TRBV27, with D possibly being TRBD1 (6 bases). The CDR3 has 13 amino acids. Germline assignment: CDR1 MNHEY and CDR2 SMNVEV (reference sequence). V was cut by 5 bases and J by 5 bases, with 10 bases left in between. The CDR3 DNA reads TGTGCCAGCAGTCTCTACAGGGATCAGCCCCAGCATTTT. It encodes CASSLYRDQPQHF.

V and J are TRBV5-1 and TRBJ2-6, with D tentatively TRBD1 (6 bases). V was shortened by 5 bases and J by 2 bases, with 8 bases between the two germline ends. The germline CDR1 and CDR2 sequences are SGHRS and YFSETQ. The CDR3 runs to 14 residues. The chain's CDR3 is CASRSGAGANVLTF. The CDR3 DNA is TGCGCCAGCAGATCAGGGGCTGGGGCCAACGTCCTGACTTTC.

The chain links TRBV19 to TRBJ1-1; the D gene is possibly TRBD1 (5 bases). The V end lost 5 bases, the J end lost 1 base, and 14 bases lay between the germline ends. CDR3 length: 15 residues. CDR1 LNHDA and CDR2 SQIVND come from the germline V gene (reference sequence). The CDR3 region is CASSAPDKQNTEAFF. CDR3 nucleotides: TGTGCCAGTAGTGCCCCGGACAAACAGAACACTGAAGCTTTCTTT.

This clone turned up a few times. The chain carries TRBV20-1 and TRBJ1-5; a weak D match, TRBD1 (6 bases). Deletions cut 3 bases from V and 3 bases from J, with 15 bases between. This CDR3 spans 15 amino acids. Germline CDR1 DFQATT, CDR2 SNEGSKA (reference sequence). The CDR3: CSASLGGQFNQPQHF. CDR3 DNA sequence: TGCAGTGCTAGTCTAGGAGGACAGTTCAATCAGCCCCAGCATTTT.

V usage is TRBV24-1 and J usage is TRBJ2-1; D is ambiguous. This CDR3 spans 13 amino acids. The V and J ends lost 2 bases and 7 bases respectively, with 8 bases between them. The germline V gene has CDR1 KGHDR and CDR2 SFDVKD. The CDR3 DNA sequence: TGTGCCACCAGTGATTCCCACTTTAATGAGCAGTTCTTC. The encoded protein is CATSDSHFNEQFF.

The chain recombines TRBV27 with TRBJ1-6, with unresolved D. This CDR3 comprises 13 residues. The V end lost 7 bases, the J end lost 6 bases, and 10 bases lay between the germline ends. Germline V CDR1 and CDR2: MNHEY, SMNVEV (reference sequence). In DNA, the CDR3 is TGTGCCAGCATAGTAAGGAGTAATTCACCCCTCCACTTT. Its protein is CASIVRSNSPLHF.

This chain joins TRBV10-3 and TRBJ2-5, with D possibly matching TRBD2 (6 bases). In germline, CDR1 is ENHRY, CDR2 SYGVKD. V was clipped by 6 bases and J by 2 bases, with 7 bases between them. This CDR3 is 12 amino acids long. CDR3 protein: CAIRAGQETQYF. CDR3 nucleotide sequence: TGTGCCATCAGGGCGGGGCAAGAGACCCAGTACTTC.

The CDR3 loop reads CASSSGVVGRIAGELFF. CDR3 coding DNA: TGTGCCAGCAGCTCGGGGGTGGTGGGAAGAATTGCCGGGGAGCTGTTTTTT. The V gene is TRBV13, the J gene TRBJ2-2; TRBD2 is a possible D gene (6 bases). The V and J ends lost 4 bases and 6 bases respectively, with 21 bases between them. The CDR3 totals 17 residues. The germline V gene has CDR1 PRHDT and CDR2 FYEKMQ (reference sequence). Combining the CDR3 with reference TRBV13 and TRBJ2-2 gives the whole variable domain AAGVIQSPRHLIKEKRETATLKCYPIPRHDTVYWYQQGPGQDPQFLISFYEKMQSDKGSIPDRFSAQQFSDYHSELNMSSLELGDSALYFCASSSGVVGRIAGELFFGEGSRLTVL.

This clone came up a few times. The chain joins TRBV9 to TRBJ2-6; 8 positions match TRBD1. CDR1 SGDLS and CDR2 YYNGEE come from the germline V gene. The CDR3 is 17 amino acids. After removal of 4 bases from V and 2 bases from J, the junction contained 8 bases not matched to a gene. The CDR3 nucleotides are TGTGCCAGCAGCTCGGACAGGGTGGCTGCTGGGGCCAACGTCCTGACTTTC. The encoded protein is CASSSDRVAAGANVLTF.

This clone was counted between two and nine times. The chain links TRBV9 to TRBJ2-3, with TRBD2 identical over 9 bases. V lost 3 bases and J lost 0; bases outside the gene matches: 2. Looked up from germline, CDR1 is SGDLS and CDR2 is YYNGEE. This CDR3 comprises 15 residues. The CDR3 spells CASSGLAASTDTQYF. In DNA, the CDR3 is TGTGCCAGCAGCGGACTAGCGGCGAGCACAGATACGCAGTATTTT. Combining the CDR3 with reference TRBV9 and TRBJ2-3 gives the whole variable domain DSGVTQTPKHLITATGQRVTLRCSPRSGDLSVYWYQQSLDQGLQFLIQYYNGEERAKGNILERFSAQQFPDLHSELNLSSLELGDSALYFCASSGLAASTDTQYFGPGTRLTVL.